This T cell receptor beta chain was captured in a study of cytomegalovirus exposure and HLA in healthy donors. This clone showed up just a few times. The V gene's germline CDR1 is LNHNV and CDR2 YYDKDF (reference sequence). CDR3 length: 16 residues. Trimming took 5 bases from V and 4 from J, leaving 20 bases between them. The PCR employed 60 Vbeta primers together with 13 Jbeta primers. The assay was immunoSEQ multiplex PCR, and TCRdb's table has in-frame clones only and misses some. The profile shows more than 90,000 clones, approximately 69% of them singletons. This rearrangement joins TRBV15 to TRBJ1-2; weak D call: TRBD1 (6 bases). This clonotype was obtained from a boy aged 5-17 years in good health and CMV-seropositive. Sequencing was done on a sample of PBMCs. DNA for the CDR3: TGTGCCACCAGCCCCCTGGGGGGGCTTTCGGGCTATGGCTACACCTTC. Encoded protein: CATSPLGGLSGYGYTF.